These 16 T cell receptor beta chains originate from one sample sequenced in a study of blood T cell repertoires in COVID-19. Repertoires were generated with immunoSEQ multiplex PCR, while TCRdb's copy carries only in-frame clones and drops some. The table lists about 75,000 clones, around 67% of them singletons. Source material: peripheral blood. Receptors were obtained from a human donor with acute or convalescent COVID-19. The donor label of this sample is uncertain.

The chain links TRBV19 to TRBJ2-3; maybe TRBD2 (6 bases). The germline CDR1 and CDR2 sequences are LNHDA and SQIVND (reference sequence). V lost 5 bases, J lost 2 bases, and 17 bases lay in between. The CDR3 extends over 16 amino acids. CDR3 nucleotides: TGTGCCAGTAGTCCCCATCGGGGACTTAACACAGATACGCAGTATTTT. It yields the protein CASSPHRGLNTDTQYF.

The chain carries TRBV19 and TRBJ1-5, with 8 bases matching TRBD1. CDR3 size: 16 residues. J was trimmed by 3 bases and V by 5 bases; bases with no gene match: 9. Germline-derived CDR1 and CDR2 are LNHDA and SQIVND (reference sequence). CDR3 nucleotide sequence: TGTGCCAGTAGTCCCTCAGGGGGCGGGGTCAATCAGCCCCAGCATTTT. It yields the protein CASSPSGGGVNQPQHF. The complete variable domain, with remaining parts taken from reference TRBV19 and TRBJ1-5, reads DGGITQSPKYLFRKEGQNVTLSCEQNLNHDAMYWYRQDPGQGLRLIYYSQIVNDFQKGDIAEGYSVSREKKESFPLTVTSAQKNPTAFYLCASSPSGGGVNQPQHFGDGTRLSIL.

The chain joins TRBV4-1 to TRBJ2-7, with TRBD1 identical over 9 bases. Losses at the gene ends were 5 bases for V and 3 bases for J; bases not matched to a gene: 8. Germline V lookup: CDR1 MGHRA, CDR2 YSYEKL. CDR3 size: 15 residues. The CDR3 DNA sequence: TGCGCCAGCAGCTTGGGGACAGGGAAGGTCTACGAGCAGTACGTC. Protein: CASSLGTGKVYEQYV.

V is TRBV11-3 and J is TRBJ2-1, with 10 bases matching TRBD1. The CDR3 runs to 17 residues. Germline V gives CDR1 SGHNT, CDR2 YENEEA. After removal of 4 bases from V and 3 bases from J, the junction contained 9 bases not matched to a gene. The DNA of the CDR3 is TGTGCCAGCAGCTCCTCGGTTGGGACAGGGGACTACAATGAGCAGTTCTTC. It specifies CASSSSVGTGDYNEQFF.

This clone was recorded a few times. The CDR3 is CASSLSANSNQPQHF. The CDR3 nucleotides are TGTGCCAGCAGTTTAAGTGCGAATAGCAATCAGCCCCAGCATTTT. J is TRBJ1-5 and V is TRBV28; the D is unclear. The CDR3 spans 15 residues. V shed 2 bases and J shed 0 bases, with 8 bases lying between them. Germline CDR1 and CDR2: MDHEN and SYDVKM.

The V gene is TRBV6-2 or TRBV6-3, the J gene TRBJ2-3; weak D call: TRBD2 (6 bases). Looked up from germline, CDR1 is MNHEY and CDR2 is SVGEGT. Trimming shortened V by 4 bases and J by 2 bases, and 13 bases separated the two germline ends. This CDR3 is 15 amino acids long. In DNA form, the CDR3 reads TGTGCCAGCAGTTCCCAGCGGGTCTTCACAGATACGCAGTATTTT. This encodes CASSSQRVFTDTQYF.

The chain is built from TRBV2 and TRBJ2-5; D gene unclear. The V end lost 1 base, the J end lost 5 bases, and 8 bases lay between the germline ends. From germline, CDR1 is SNHLY and CDR2 FYNNEI. The CDR3 totals 13 residues. CDR3 region: CASSEVKEETQYF. CDR3 DNA sequence: TGTGCCAGCAGTGAAGTCAAAGAGGAGACCCAGTACTTC.

This clone was picked up one time. The rearrangement joins TRBV5-1 to TRBJ1-2, with TRBD1 matching 9 bases. Trimming cost V 0 bases and J 6 bases; bases outside gene matches: 12. CDR3 length: 17 amino acids. CDR1 and CDR2 (germline): SGHRS, YFSETQ. The chain's CDR3 is CASSLGEETGGINGYTF. CDR3 sequence (DNA): TGCGCCAGCAGCTTGGGAGAGGAGACAGGGGGAATAAATGGCTACACCTTC.

The chain couples TRBV24-1 to TRBJ2-1; a possible D gene is TRBD2 (6 bases). This CDR3 is built from 15 residues. Trimming stripped 0 bases from V and 7 bases from J, with 12 bases between. Germline V gene data show CDR1 as KGHDR and CDR2 as SFDVKD. The CDR3 sequence is CATSDLTRELNEQFF. In nucleotides, the CDR3 is TGTGCCACCAGTGATTTGACTCGGGAGCTGAATGAGCAGTTCTTC.

V and J are TRBV5-1 and TRBJ2-5; D possibly corresponds to TRBD1 (5 bases). V was cut by 0 bases and J by 4 bases, with 10 bases left in between. Germline CDR1 reads SGHRS; CDR2 reads YFSETQ. The CDR3 is made up of 14 amino acids. CDR3 region: CASSLAGIGETQYF. For the CDR3, the DNA is TGCGCCAGCAGCTTGGCAGGGATCGGAGAGACCCAGTACTTC.

The J gene is TRBJ2-3, the V gene TRBV5-1; TRBD2 matches at 14 bases. The V segment lost 7 bases and the J segment 9 bases; nucleotides outside the gene matches: 7. The CDR3 is made up of 14 amino acids. CDR1 is SGHRS, CDR2 YFSETQ, per germline. Here the CDR3 DNA reads TGCGCCAGCGCTCCGGGACTAGCGGGAGAGACGCAGTATTTT. Amino acids: CASAPGLAGETQYF.

This sequence joins TRBV5-4 and TRBJ1-5; D is undetermined. This CDR3 has 14 amino acids. The V end lost 2 bases, the J end lost 6 bases, and 12 bases lay between the germline ends. The germline CDR1 and CDR2 sequences are SGHNT and YYREEE (reference sequence). CDR3 in amino acids: CASSFGPSSQPQHF. In DNA form, the CDR3 reads TGTGCCAGCAGCTTTGGCCCCTCCAGTCAGCCCCAGCATTTT.

This chain links TRBV5-6 with TRBJ2-7; 14 bases are a match to TRBD2. The CDR3 covers 16 residues. The V gene's germline CDR1 is SGHDT and CDR2 YYEEEE. V shed 3 bases and J 5 bases; nucleotides not matched to a gene: 7. The CDR3 DNA sequence: TGTGCCAGCAGCTCAGGACTAGCGGGAGGTTACCACGAGCAGTACTTC. It is translated as CASSSGLAGGYHEQYF.

This chain joins TRBV14 and TRBJ2-1; a weak D match, TRBD2 (5 bases). The CDR3 contains 15 residues. Trimming shortened V by 2 bases and J by 1 base, and 9 bases separated the two germline ends. Germline V CDR1 and CDR2: SGHDN, FVKESK. CDR3 DNA sequence: TGTGCCAGCAGCCAATCCCGGGGATCCTACAATGAGCAGTTCTTC. Translated: CASSQSRGSYNEQFF.

This sequence joins TRBV7-6 and TRBJ2-5; 7 bases align to TRBD2. Germline trimming cut 6 bases from V and 4 bases from J; bases unmatched to any gene: 11. The germline CDR1 and CDR2 sequences are SGHVS and FNYEAQ. This CDR3 is 15 amino acids long. CDR3 protein: CASRVTWRERETQYF. The CDR3 DNA sequence: TGTGCCAGCAGGGTGACATGGCGGGAGAGAGAGACCCAGTACTTC.

The chain joins TRBV11-1 to TRBJ1-2; a possible D gene is TRBD1 (5 bases). The CDR3 length is 14 residues. Deletions cut 2 bases from V and 4 bases from J, with 11 bases between. Looked up from germline, CDR1 is SGHAT and CDR2 is FQDESV (reference sequence). The CDR3 here is CASSLTQGGYGYTF. CDR3 sequence (DNA): TGTGCCAGCAGCTTAACCCAGGGTGGCTATGGCTACACCTTC.